What follows are 2 T cell receptor beta chains derived from one specimen sequenced in a study of blood T cell repertoires in COVID-19. Method: immunoSEQ multiplex PCR; TCRdb's copy keeps in-frame clones and lacks some. The table lists tens of thousands of clones, roughly 80% of them singletons, with over 20% in the top ten. The specimen sequenced was peripheral blood. The receptors were gathered from a woman over 75 with active or convalescent COVID-19.

The rearrangement uses TRBV5-1 and TRBJ2-5; 7 nucleotides agree with TRBD2. This CDR3 has 15 residues. The trim removed 1 base at V and 5 bases at J, leaving 8 bases unmatched. Germline V gene lookup returns CDR1 SGHRS and CDR2 YFSETQ. The CDR3 sequence is CASSLMSGVAETQYF. For the CDR3, the DNA is TGCGCCAGCAGCTTGATGAGCGGGGTTGCGGAGACCCAGTACTTC.

The chain links TRBV5-4 to TRBJ1-1; D is ambiguous. This CDR3 has 14 amino acids. The germline gives CDR1 SGHNT, CDR2 YYREEE (reference sequence). Trimming took 0 bases from V and 1 from J, leaving 7 bases between them. The CDR3 spells CASSLDLANTEAFF. In nucleotides, the CDR3 is TGTGCCAGCAGCTTGGATCTAGCGAACACTGAAGCTTTCTTT.